The next 24 T cell receptor beta chains were all read from a single sample in a study of prognosis after radiotherapy for stage I lung cancer. Multiplex PCR in two rounds served to amplify TCR beta CDR3 from genomic DNA. First-round PCR amplification was performed with primers specific to each TRBV and TRBJ gene. TCRdb called the multiplex PCR reads again in MiXCR, with one record for every CDR3 protein. The sample contains approximately 30,000 distinct CDR3 sequences, 32% of which appear only once. The sequenced sample was PBMCs, obtained before or after stereotactic body radiation therapy (not recorded which). The receptor source for this set is a donor over 45 with non-small cell lung cancer.

This chain uses TRBV19 with TRBJ1-2; the D gene is possibly TRBD1 (6 bases). Germline V CDR1 and CDR2: LNHDA, SQIVND (reference sequence). CDR3 length: 14 residues. V lost 3 bases and J lost 2, with 10 bases in between. Here the CDR3 reads CASSMATGNYGYTF. The CDR3 nucleotides are TGTGCCAGTAGTATGGCAACAGGGAACTATGGCTACACCTTC.

This clonotype was observed at least ten times. CDR3 DNA: TGTGCCTGGAGGCAACTAGCGGGAGGAGCCGGGGAGCTGTTTTTT. Its protein is CAWRQLAGGAGELFF. The V and J genes are TRBV30 and TRBJ2-2; 12 nucleotides line up with TRBD2. The CDR3 has 15 amino acids. The ends lost 3 bases at V and 6 bases at J; junction bases unmatched: 5. Germline V gene sequence: CDR1 GTSNPN, CDR2 SVGIG (reference sequence).

The chain joins TRBV20-1 to TRBJ1-5; D gene uncertain. CDR1 and CDR2 (germline): DFQATT, SNEGSKA (reference sequence). V was shortened by 0 bases and J by 5 bases, with 5 bases between the two germline ends. This CDR3 contains 12 residues. The CDR3: CSAREDDQPQHF. For the CDR3, the DNA is TGCAGTGCTAGAGAGGACGATCAGCCCCAGCATTTT.

This clonotype has at least ten counts. V usage is TRBV20-1 and J usage is TRBJ1-1; D possibly corresponds to TRBD1 (5 bases). The V end was cut by 1 base, the J end by 6 bases, with 15 bases between. Germline V gives CDR1 DFQATT, CDR2 SNEGSKA (reference sequence). This CDR3 has 14 amino acids. CDR3 region: CSARVQGAFAEAFF. The CDR3 DNA reads TGCAGTGCTAGAGTTCAGGGCGCGTTCGCTGAAGCTTTCTTT.

This clonotype was found once. The gene calls are TRBV30 and TRBJ1-5; D not resolved. With 2 bases removed from V and 7 bases from J, the gap between germline ends came to 12 bases. The germline CDR1 and CDR2 sequences are GTSNPN and SVGIG (reference sequence). The CDR3 is made up of 13 amino acids. CDR3 protein: CAWSPASRQPQHF. In nucleotides, the CDR3 is TGTGCCTGGAGTCCGGCTTCCAGGCAGCCCCAGCATTTT.

This clonotype was seen ten or more times. This rearrangement joins TRBV16 to TRBJ1-4; no clear D gene. Germline CDR1 and CDR2: KGHSY and FQNENV. This CDR3 has 16 amino acids. V was trimmed by 2 bases and J by 3 bases, leaving 13 bases between them. The CDR3 loop reads CASSQVLRNSNEKLFF. The CDR3 nucleotides are TGTGCCAGCAGCCAAGTTCTCAGGAACTCTAATGAAAAACTGTTTTTT.

The rearrangement uses TRBV6-2 or TRBV6-3 and TRBJ2-7; D is possibly TRBD2 (6 bases). CDR3 length equals 15 residues. V was clipped by 6 bases and J by 7 bases, with 22 bases between them. Germline lookup yields CDR1 MNHEY and CDR2 SVGEGT. CDR3 sequence reads: CASRLGTGGTEEQYF. The CDR3 nucleotides are TGTGCCAGCAGACTCGGGACTGGCGGGACGGAAGAGCAGTACTTC.

This clonotype showed up many times. This sequence joins TRBV5-1 and TRBJ2-3; 7 bases line up with TRBD1. Germline loops: CDR1 SGHRS, CDR2 YFSETQ. With 3 bases clipped from V and 4 bases from J, the junction kept 2 bases outside the gene matches. The CDR3 sequence is 13 residues long. CDR3 amino acids: CASSYGTADTQYF. CDR3 DNA sequence: TGCGCCAGCAGCTACGGGACAGCAGATACGCAGTATTTT.

This clonotype has ten or more counts. CDR3 loop: CASSNGLTSISYEQYF. As DNA, the CDR3 is TGTGCCAGCAGCAACGGACTGACGAGCATCTCCTACGAGCAGTACTTC. The genes are TRBV7-9 and TRBJ2-7; maybe TRBD2 (5 bases). This CDR3 is built from 16 residues. V lost 5 bases and J lost 0, with 17 bases in between. CDR1 and CDR2 (germline): SEHNR, FQNEAQ (reference sequence). The complete variable domain, with remaining parts taken from reference TRBV7-9 and TRBJ2-7, reads DTGVSQNPRHKITKRGQNVTFRCDPISEHNRLYWYRQTLGQGPEFLTYFQNEAQLEKSRLLSDRFSAERPKGSFSTLEIQRTEQGDSAMYLCASSNGLTSISYEQYFGPGTRLTVT.

This clonotype was counted ten times or more. The gene calls are TRBV19 and TRBJ2-3; the D gene is possibly TRBD1 (5 bases). This CDR3 region has 12 residues. V shed 6 bases and J shed 6 bases, with 10 bases lying between them. CDR1 is LNHDA, CDR2 SQIVND, per germline (reference sequence). The CDR3 DNA sequence: TGTGCCAGTAGACAGTCAGGGGATACGCAGTATTTT. Protein: CASRQSGDTQYF.

Many counts were recorded for this clonotype. The V call is TRBV9, the J call TRBJ1-3; the D is unclear. From germline, CDR1 is SGDLS and CDR2 YYNGEE. The CDR3 has 16 amino acids. Trimming removed 0 bases from V and 0 bases from J, with 10 bases in between. This chain's CDR3 is CASSVALMYSGNTIYF. The CDR3 coding sequence is TGTGCCAGCAGCGTAGCTTTAATGTACTCTGGAAACACCATATATTTT.

This clonotype appeared many times. The J gene is TRBJ1-2, the V gene TRBV30; possible D gene TRBD1, 6 bases. Germline CDR1 GTSNPN, CDR2 SVGIG (reference sequence). Trimming left V 1 base short and J 2 bases short, with 17 bases between. This CDR3 spans 16 amino acids. The CDR3 here is CAWSEGGGGENYGYTF. The DNA of the CDR3 is TGTGCCTGGAGTGAAGGGGGAGGGGGTGAGAACTATGGCTACACCTTC.

On this clonotype itself: Germline is not matched at one junction end, which may reflect a read error. The chain links TRBV6-1 to TRBJ1-2; 7 bases align to TRBD1. Germline V lookup: CDR1 MNHNS, CDR2 SASEGT. The CDR3 runs to 14 residues. Written as DNA, the CDR3 is TGTGCCAACAGTCCCCCGGACAGGTACGGAGGCTACACCTTC. This codes for CANSPPDRYGGYTF.

On this clonotype itself: At one end, the junction sequence differs from germline, possibly due to a read error. The chain employs TRBV19 and TRBJ2-5; the D is unclear. This CDR3 is 14 amino acids long. From germline, CDR1 is LNHDA and CDR2 SQIVND (reference sequence). The chain's CDR3 is CASSMSREQDTQYF. In DNA form, the CDR3 reads TGTGCCAGTAGTATGAGTAGGGAACAAGATACCCAGTACTTC.

Details on this clonotype: This may arise from a read error, as a much more abundant clone is one base away. The chain has TRBV3-1 and TRBJ1-4, with D unclear. There are 13 residues in the CDR3. Looked up from germline, CDR1 is LGHDT and CDR2 is YNNKEL (reference sequence). CDR3 protein: CVSSQGGSQKLFF. DNA of the CDR3: TGTGTCAGCAGCCAAGGAGGCAGTCAAAAACTGTTTTTT.

This clonotype was detected many times. The V gene is TRBV28, the J gene TRBJ1-2; the D is unclear. The V and J ends lost 3 bases and 2 bases respectively, with 19 bases between them. The CDR3 is 17 residues long. Germline V gene lookup returns CDR1 MDHEN and CDR2 SYDVKM. CDR3 sequence: CASSFASGHIVNYGYTF. The DNA for the CDR3 is TGTGCCAGCAGTTTCGCGTCGGGCCACATCGTGAACTATGGCTACACCTTC.

J is TRBJ2-3 and V is TRBV6-1; D not certain. V was clipped by 7 bases and J by 7 bases, with 12 bases between them. The CDR3 totals 12 residues. Per germline, CDR1 MNHNS and CDR2 SASEGT. The CDR3 reads CASNSDVYTQYF. As DNA, the CDR3 is TGTGCCAGCAACTCTGACGTTTATACGCAGTATTTT.

The table lists this clonotype with many counts. V usage is TRBV7-6 and J usage is TRBJ2-5; no definite D call. The CDR3 is made up of 11 amino acids. Germline V gene sequence: CDR1 SGHVS, CDR2 FNYEAQ. With 5 bases removed from V and 0 bases from J, the gap between germline ends came to 1 base. The DNA for the CDR3 is TGTGCCAGCAGCGACCAAGAGACCCAGTACTTC. This translates into CASSDQETQYF. The variable domain in full, completed from reference TRBV7-6 and TRBJ2-5, reads GAGVSQSPRYKVTKRGQDVALRCDPISGHVSLYWYRQALGQGPEFLTYFNYEAQQDKSGLPNDRFSAERPEGSISTLTIQRTEQRDSAMYRCASSDQETQYFGPGTRLLVL.

This clonotype has ten or more counts. The CDR3 protein is CATSVNSNQPQHF. CDR3 sequence (DNA): TGTGCCACCAGTGTCAATAGCAATCAGCCCCAGCATTTT. The rearrangement joins TRBV24-1 to TRBJ1-5, with D unclear. Germline V lookup: CDR1 KGHDR, CDR2 SFDVKD. The CDR3 has 13 amino acids. Trimming cost V 5 bases and J 0 bases, with 4 bases left between them.

This clonotype occurred many times. This chain joins TRBV20-1 and TRBJ2-3; the D gene is possibly TRBD2 (6 bases). Germline assignment: CDR1 DFQATT and CDR2 SNEGSKA (reference sequence). V dropped 2 bases and J dropped 1 base, with 19 bases sitting between them. This CDR3 is built from 17 residues. The CDR3 loop reads CSARPFLAEDGTDTQYF. CDR3 bases: TGCAGTGCTAGACCTTTCTTAGCGGAGGACGGCACAGATACGCAGTATTTT.

There are a few counts of this clonotype. Just one base apart from a much larger clone, this may be a read error. The chain links TRBV2 to TRBJ2-3; 8 positions match TRBD2. This CDR3 is built from 14 residues. Germline assignment: CDR1 SNHLY and CDR2 FYNNEI. The CDR3 DNA is TGTGCCAGCAGCCCGAGGACTAGCACAGATACGCGGTATTTT. Amino acid sequence: CASSPRTSTDTRYF.

This clonotype occurred many times. V is TRBV7-9 and J is TRBJ2-1; possible D gene TRBD2, 7 bases. V was shortened by 1 base and J by 8 bases, with 18 bases between the two germline ends. The CDR3 is made up of 16 amino acids. Germline loops: CDR1 SEHNR, CDR2 FQNEAQ (reference sequence). CDR3 in amino acids: CASSLVVWGGPDEQFF. The CDR3 nucleotides are TGTGCCAGCAGCTTAGTTGTTTGGGGGGGCCCCGATGAGCAGTTCTTC.

The rearrangement links TRBV10-3 to TRBJ1-2; 10 bases are shared with TRBD1. This CDR3 is 14 amino acids long. Looked up from germline, CDR1 is ENHRY and CDR2 is SYGVKD. The DNA for the CDR3 is TGTTTCTCCATGGGGACAGGGGCCCAGGATGGCTACACCTTC. Protein product: CFSMGTGAQDGYTF.

This clonotype was observed many times. The rearrangement uses TRBV11-2 and TRBJ2-7, with D uncertain. V was shortened by 6 bases and J by 1 base, with 7 bases between the two germline ends. CDR3 size: 12 residues. Per germline, CDR1 SGHAT and CDR2 FQNNGV. The CDR3 spells CASSVGSYEQYF. The CDR3 bases are TGTGCCAGCAGTGTGGGGTCCTACGAGCAGTACTTC.